This TCR beta chain was captured by sequencing in a study of memory CD4+ T cells and cytomegalovirus serostatus. The sort gate was single viable CD3+CD4+CD8-CD45RO+ cells for memory CD4+ T cells. CD4+ T cells were isolated by positive magnetic selection. TCRdb keeps only in-frame clones here, not all; method: immunoSEQ multiplex PCR. The sample has under 75,000 clones; over 60% are singletons. This clonotype originated in an adult in good health and CMV-seronegative. Some clones in this sample may be carry-over from other donors' samples. The sample taken for sequencing was memory CD4+ T cells from blood.

The CDR3 coding sequence is TGTGCCAGCAACTCCACCAGGGGGGGAAACACCATATATTTT. It is translated as CASNSTRGGNTIYF. The V call is TRBV11-2, the J call TRBJ1-3, with TRBD1 matching over 7 bases. Unmatched junction bases numbered 7, after V lost 7 bases and J lost 4 bases. CDR3 length: 14 residues. Germline lookup yields CDR1 SGHAT and CDR2 FQNNGV.